One and the same sample provided the 6 T cell receptor beta chains below, sequenced in a study of CD8+ T cells in alopecia areata. In each case, RNA was isolated and then reverse transcribed into cDNA as the sequencing template. The table came from immunoSEQ multiplex PCR; TCRdb's copy has only in-frame clones and leaves some out. The sample includes around 200,000 clones, 45% to 65% of them seen just once. Treatment denoted: oral pan-JAK inhibitor, 5-10 mg twice daily. Sequencing was performed on CD4+ T cells sorted from blood, taken at week 4, from a patient treated with tofacitinib. The receptor source for this set is a human donor with alopecia areata.

The chain links TRBV9 to TRBJ1-2, with TRBD1 as a possible D gene (5 bases). From germline, CDR1 is SGDLS and CDR2 YYNGEE. Between the trimmed V and J ends, which lost 0 bases and 2 bases, there was a span of 11 bases. The CDR3 has 15 amino acids. CDR3 DNA sequence: TGTGCCAGCAGCGTAGCCCTCGCAGGGAACTATGGCTACACCTTC. Translating it yields CASSVALAGNYGYTF.

The V and J genes are TRBV7-2 and TRBJ1-2; the match to TRBD1 covers 10 bases. CDR3 length: 14 residues. The germline V gene has CDR1 SGHTA and CDR2 FQGNSA. Trimming cost V 6 bases and J 6 bases; bases outside gene matches: 7. For the CDR3, the DNA is TGTGCCAGCAGAGTACGGGACAGGGGTGATGGCTACACCTTC. Its protein product is CASRVRDRGDGYTF.

The chain combines TRBV30 with TRBJ1-1; D gene uncertain. The CDR3 extends over 12 amino acids. Germline CDR1 and CDR2: GTSNPN and SVGIG (reference sequence). V gave up 2 bases and J gave up 4 bases, with 8 bases separating them. The CDR3 DNA follows: TGTGCCTGGAGTTCGATTGGCACTGAAGCTTTCTTT. Its protein is CAWSSIGTEAFF.

V and J are TRBV5-1 and TRBJ2-5; 11 bases match TRBD2. Germline CDR1 SGHRS, CDR2 YFSETQ. The CDR3 runs 16 residues. Losses at the gene ends were 4 bases for V and 1 base for J; bases not matched to a gene: 6. CDR3 nucleotides: TGCGCCAGCAGCCTGGGACTAGCGGTCGCCCAAGAGACCCAGTACTTC. Amino acids: CASSLGLAVAQETQYF.

The sample holds a few counts of this clone. The chain has TRBV18 and TRBJ1-3; tentative D call: TRBD1 (6 bases). V was cut by 5 bases and J by 4 bases, with 12 bases left in between. The CDR3 runs to 14 residues. Germline lookup yields CDR1 KGHSH and CDR2 LQKENI. CDR3 protein: CASSSQGFGNTIYF. The DNA for the CDR3 is TGTGCCAGCTCATCCCAGGGGTTCGGAAACACCATATATTTT. Looking up the rest from reference TRBV18 and TRBJ1-3 gives the full variable domain: NAGVMQNPRHLVRRRGQEARLRCSPMKGHSHVYWYRQLPEEGLKFMVYLQKENIIDESGMPKERFSAEFPKEGPSILRIQQVVRGDSAAYFCASSSQGFGNTIYFGEGSWLTVV.

V is TRBV25-1 and J is TRBJ1-4; D uncertain. The V gene's germline CDR1 is MGHDK and CDR2 SYGVNS. The CDR3 is made up of 15 amino acids. Between the trimmed V and J ends, which lost 0 bases and 7 bases, there was a span of 12 bases. CDR3 nucleotides: TGTGCCAGCAGTGAATATCGGCGGGATTCTGAAAAACTGTTTTTT. Its protein is CASSEYRRDSEKLFF.